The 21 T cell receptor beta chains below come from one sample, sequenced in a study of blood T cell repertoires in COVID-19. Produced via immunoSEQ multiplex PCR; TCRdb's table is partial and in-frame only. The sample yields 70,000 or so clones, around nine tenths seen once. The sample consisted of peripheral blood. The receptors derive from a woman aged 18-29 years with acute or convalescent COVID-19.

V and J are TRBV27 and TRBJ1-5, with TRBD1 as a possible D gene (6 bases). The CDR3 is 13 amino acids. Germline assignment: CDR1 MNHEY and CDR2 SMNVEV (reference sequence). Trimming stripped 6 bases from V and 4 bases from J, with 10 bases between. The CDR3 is CASSRQVNQPQHF. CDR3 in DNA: TGTGCCAGCAGCCGACAGGTGAATCAGCCCCAGCATTTT.

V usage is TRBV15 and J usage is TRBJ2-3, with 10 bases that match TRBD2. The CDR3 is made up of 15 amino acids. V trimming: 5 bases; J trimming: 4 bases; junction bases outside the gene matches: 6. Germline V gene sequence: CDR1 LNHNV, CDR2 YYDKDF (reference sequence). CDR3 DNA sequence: TGTGCCACCAGCGGTGCTAGCGGGGGACCAGATACGCAGTATTTT. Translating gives CATSGASGGPDTQYF.

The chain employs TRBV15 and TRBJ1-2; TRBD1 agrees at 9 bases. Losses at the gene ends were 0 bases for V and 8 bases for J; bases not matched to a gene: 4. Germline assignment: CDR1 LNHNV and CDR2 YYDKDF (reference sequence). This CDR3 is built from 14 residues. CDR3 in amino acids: CATSRDWTGEGYTF. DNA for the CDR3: TGTGCCACCAGCAGAGATTGGACAGGGGAAGGCTACACCTTC.

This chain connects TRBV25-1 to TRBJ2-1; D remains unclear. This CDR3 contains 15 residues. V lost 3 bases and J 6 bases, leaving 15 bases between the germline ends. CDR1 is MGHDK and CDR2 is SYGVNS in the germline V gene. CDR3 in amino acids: CASSDARSLLNEQFF. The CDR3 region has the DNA TGTGCCAGCAGTGACGCCCGGTCCCTACTCAATGAGCAGTTCTTC. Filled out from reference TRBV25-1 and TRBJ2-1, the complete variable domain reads EADIYQTPRYLVIGTGKKITLECSQTMGHDKMYWYQQDPGMELHLIHYSYGVNSTEKGDLSSESTVSRIRTEHFPLTLESARPSHTSQYLCASSDARSLLNEQFFGPGTRLTVL.

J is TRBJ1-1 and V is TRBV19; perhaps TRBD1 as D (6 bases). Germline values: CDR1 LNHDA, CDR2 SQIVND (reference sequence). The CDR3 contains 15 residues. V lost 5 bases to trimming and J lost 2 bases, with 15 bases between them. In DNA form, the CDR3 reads TGTGCCAGTAGTGCCACCAGGGGTTATAACACTGAAGCTTTCTTT. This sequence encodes CASSATRGYNTEAFF.

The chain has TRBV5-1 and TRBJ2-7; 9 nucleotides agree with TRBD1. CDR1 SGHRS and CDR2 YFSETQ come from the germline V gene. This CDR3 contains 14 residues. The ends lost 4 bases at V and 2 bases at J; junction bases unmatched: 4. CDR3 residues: CASSGGQGTYEQYF. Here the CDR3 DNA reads TGCGCCAGCAGCGGGGGACAGGGAACCTACGAGCAGTACTTC.

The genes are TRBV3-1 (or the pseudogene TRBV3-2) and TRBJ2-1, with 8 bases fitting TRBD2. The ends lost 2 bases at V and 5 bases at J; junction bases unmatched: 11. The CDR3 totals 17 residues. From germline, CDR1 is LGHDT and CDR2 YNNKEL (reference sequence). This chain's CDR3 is CASSQLAAREGHNEQFF. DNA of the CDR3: TGTGCCAGCAGCCAACTCGCGGCCCGGGAGGGGCACAATGAGCAGTTCTTC.

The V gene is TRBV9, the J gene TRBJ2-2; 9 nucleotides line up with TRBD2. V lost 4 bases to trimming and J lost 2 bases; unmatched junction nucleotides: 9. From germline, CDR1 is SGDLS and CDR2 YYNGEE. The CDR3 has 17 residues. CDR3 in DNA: TGTGCCAGCAGCCACCATATAGCGGGAGAAAACACCGGGGAGCTGTTTTTT. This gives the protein CASSHHIAGENTGELFF.

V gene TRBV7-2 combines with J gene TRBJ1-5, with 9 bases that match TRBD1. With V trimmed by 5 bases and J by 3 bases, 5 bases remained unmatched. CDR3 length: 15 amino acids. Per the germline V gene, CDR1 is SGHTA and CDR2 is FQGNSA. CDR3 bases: TGTGCCAGCAGCCCTGACAGGGGGAACAATCAGCCCCAGCATTTT. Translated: CASSPDRGNNQPQHF.

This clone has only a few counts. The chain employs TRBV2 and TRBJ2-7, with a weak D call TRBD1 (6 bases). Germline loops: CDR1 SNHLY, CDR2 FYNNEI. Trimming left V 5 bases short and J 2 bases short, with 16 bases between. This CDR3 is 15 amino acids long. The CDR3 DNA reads TGTGCCAGCAGTACGCCCGGACAGTCCGCCTACGAGCAGTACTTC. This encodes CASSTPGQSAYEQYF.

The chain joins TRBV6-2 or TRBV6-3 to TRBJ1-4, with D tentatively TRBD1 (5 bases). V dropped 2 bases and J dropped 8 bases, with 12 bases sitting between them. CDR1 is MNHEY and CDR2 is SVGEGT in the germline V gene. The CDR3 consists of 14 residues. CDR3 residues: CASSYVGGREKLFF. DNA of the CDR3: TGTGCCAGCAGTTACGTCGGGGGGAGAGAAAAACTGTTTTTT.

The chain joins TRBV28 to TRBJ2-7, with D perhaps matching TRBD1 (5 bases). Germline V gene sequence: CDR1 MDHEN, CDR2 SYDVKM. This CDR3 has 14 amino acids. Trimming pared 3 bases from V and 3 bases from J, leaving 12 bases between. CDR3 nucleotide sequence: TGTGCCAGCAGTTTTGGCCAGGGCCTCTACGAGCAGTACTTC. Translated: CASSFGQGLYEQYF.

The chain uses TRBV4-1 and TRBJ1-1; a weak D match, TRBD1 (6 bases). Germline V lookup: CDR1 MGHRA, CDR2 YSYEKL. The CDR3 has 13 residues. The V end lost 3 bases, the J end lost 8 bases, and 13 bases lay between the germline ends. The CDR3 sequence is CASSHSGVSEAFF. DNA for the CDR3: TGCGCCAGCAGCCACTCAGGGGTTTCCGAAGCTTTCTTT.

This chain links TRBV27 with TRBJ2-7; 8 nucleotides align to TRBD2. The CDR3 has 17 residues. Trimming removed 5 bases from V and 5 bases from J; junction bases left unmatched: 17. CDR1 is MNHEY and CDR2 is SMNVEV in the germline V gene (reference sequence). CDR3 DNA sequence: TGTGCCAGCAGTAAAAGGGGGACTAGAGGTTCCCGGGACGAGCAGTACTTC. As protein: CASSKRGTRGSRDEQYF.

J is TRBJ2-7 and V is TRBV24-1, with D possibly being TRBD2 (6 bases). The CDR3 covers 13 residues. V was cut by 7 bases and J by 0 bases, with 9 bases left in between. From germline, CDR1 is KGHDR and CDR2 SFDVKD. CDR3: CATRDYFSYEQYF. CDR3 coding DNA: TGTGCCACCAGGGACTATTTCTCCTACGAGCAGTACTTC.

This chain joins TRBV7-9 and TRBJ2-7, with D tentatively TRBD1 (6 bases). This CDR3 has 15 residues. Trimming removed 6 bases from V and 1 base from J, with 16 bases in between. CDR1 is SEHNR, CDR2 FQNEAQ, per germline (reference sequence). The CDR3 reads CASSSTGTNSYEQYF. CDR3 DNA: TGTGCCAGCAGTTCCACCGGGACAAATTCCTACGAGCAGTACTTC.

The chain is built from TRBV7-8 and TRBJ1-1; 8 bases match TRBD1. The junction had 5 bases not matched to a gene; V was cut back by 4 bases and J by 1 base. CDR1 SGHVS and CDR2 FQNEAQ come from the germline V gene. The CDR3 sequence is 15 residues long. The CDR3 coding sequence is TGTGCCAGCAGCTCCTGGGGACAGGCGAACACTGAAGCTTTCTTT. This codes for CASSSWGQANTEAFF.

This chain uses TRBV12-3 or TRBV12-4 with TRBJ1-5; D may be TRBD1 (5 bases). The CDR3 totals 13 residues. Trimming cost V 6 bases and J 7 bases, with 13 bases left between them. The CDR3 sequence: CASRRGLLQPQHF. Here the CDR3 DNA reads TGTGCCAGCAGGCGGGGGTTGTTACAGCCCCAGCATTTT.

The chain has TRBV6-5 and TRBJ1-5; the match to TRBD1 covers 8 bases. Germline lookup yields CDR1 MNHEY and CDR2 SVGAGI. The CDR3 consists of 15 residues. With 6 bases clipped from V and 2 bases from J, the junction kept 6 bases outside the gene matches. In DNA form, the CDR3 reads TGTGCCAGCAGGGATGCAGGGGGCGGCAATCAGCCCCAGCATTTT. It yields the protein CASRDAGGGNQPQHF.

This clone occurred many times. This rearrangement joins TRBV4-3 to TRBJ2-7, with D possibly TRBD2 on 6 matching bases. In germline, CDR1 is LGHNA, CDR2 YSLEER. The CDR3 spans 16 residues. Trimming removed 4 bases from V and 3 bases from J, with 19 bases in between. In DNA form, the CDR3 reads TGCGCCAGCAGCCCCGGGCATACCGGGAGTCTCTACGAGCAGTACTTC. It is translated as CASSPGHTGSLYEQYF.

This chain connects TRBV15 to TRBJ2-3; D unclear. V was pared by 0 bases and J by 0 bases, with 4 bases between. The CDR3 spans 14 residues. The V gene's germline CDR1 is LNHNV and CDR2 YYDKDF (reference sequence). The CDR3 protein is CATSREGSTDTQYF. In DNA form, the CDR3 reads TGTGCCACCAGCAGAGAGGGCAGCACAGATACGCAGTATTTT. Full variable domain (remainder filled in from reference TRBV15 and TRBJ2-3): DAMVIQNPRYQVTQFGKPVTLSCSQTLNHNVMYWYQQKSSQAPKLLFHYYDKDFNNEADTPDNFQSRRPNTSFCFLDIRSPGLGDTAMYLCATSREGSTDTQYFGPGTRLTVL.